The T cell receptor beta chain under discussion was sequenced for a study of blood T cell repertoires in COVID-19. Study-wide context: The origin of the acute and convalescent COVID-19 samples was the United States, Italy and Spain. Sources were T cells, B-cell-depleted T cells, or PBMCs; the material itself was cDNA or gDNA.

Authors' methods: Reference gene primer amplification yielded estimated nucleated cell counts. The method was immunoSEQ multiplex PCR; TCRdb's version includes in-frame clones alone and lacks a portion of them. That table gives V, J and clone size, and the DNA gave D and trimming. Among around 120,000 clones listed, approximately 80% were seen once. This CDR3 spans 16 amino acids. Germline CDR1 reads ENHRY; CDR2 reads SYGVKD. Losses at the gene ends were 2 bases for V and 5 bases for J; bases not matched to a gene: 11. The source material was peripheral blood. The clonotype originates from a man between 65 and 85 years old with acute or convalescent COVID-19. The chain recombines TRBV10-3 with TRBJ2-7, with 8 bases aligning to TRBD2. This CDR3 is CAISEQISGGGNEQYF. The CDR3 region has the DNA TGTGCCATCAGTGAGCAGATCTCCGGGGGGGGGAACGAGCAGTACTTC.